In its sample, the clone carrying this TCR beta chain was seen a few times. The sample comes from a study of beta chain features in type 1 diabetes. Since all of the isolated RNA was reverse transcribed, expressed TCRB transcripts were what got sequenced. The protocol was immunoSEQ multiplex PCR, while the TCRdb copy is restricted to in-frame clones and leaves out a portion. The data contain roughly 450,000 clones, approximately 10% of them singletons. CDR1 SGDLS and CDR2 YYNGEE come from the germline V gene. V was trimmed by 4 bases and J by 6 bases, leaving 18 bases between them. CDR3 length: 15 residues.

The genes are TRBV9 and TRBJ2-3, with D perhaps being TRBD1 or TRBD2 (5 bases each). The sample consisted of naive CD4+ T cells from blood. The sequence was collected from a woman aged 18-29 years in good health. CDR3 coding DNA: TGTGCCAGCAGCCTCCGTGGGGGTTTATTGGATACGCAGTATTTT. Protein product: CASSLRGGLLDTQYF.